The rows below give T cell receptor beta chains drawn from one sample of a study of shared clonotypes between healthy human individuals. Method: immunoSEQ multiplex PCR; TCRdb's copy keeps in-frame clones and lacks some. In the table there are approximately 1.5 million clones, under 99% of which are singletons. The sample was naive CD4+ T cells sorted from blood. The receptors derive from a man aged 25-45 years in good health. CDR3s include the opening cysteine and the closing phenylalanine or tryptophan. A D gene is named only where the DNA matches it firmly. Clone size is given for some rows only: seen once, a few or many times, or a class if the clone is expanded.

clone size,V gene,J gene,D gene,CDR3 protein,CDR3 DNA
.,TRBV30,TRBJ1-4,.,CAWTGYDEKLFF,TGTGCCTGGACAGGGTACGATGAAAAACTGTTTTTT
.,TRBV9,TRBJ2-2,.,CASSVGSGELFF,TGTGCCAGCAGCGTGGGTAGCGGGGAGCTGTTTTTT
.,TRBV5-1,TRBJ2-2,.,CASSARGSGELFF,TGCGCCAGCAGCGCGAGGGGTTCCGGGGAGCTGTTTTTT
.,TRBV9,TRBJ2-2,TRBD2,CASSVGPSGSNTGELFF,TGTGCCAGCAGCGTAGGCCCTAGCGGATCGAACACCGGGGAGCTGTTTTTT
.,TRBV5-1,TRBJ2-1,.,CASSPLGAQALGSYNEQFF,TGCGCCAGCAGCCCACTCGGGGCGCAGGCTTTGGGCTCCTACAATGAGCAGTTCTTC
.,TRBV18,TRBJ1-2,TRBD1,CASSPKGASDGYTF,TGTGCCAGCTCACCAAAGGGGGCGTCGGATGGCTACACCTTC
.,TRBV6-5,TRBJ2-7,TRBD1,CASSLDRDYEQYF,TGTGCCAGCAGCCTCGACAGGGACTACGAGCAGTACTTC
.,TRBV7-9,TRBJ2-1,TRBD2,CASSTSGSYNEQFF,TGTGCCAGCAGTACTAGCGGGAGCTACAATGAGCAGTTCTTC
.,TRBV28,TRBJ2-6,.,CASRKDPPGANVLTF,TGTGCCAGCAGGAAGGACCCCCCTGGGGCCAACGTCCTGACTTTC
.,TRBV5-1,TRBJ2-2,.,CASSVSGTPGELFF,TGCGCCAGCAGCGTGTCCGGGACTCCCGGGGAGCTGTTTTTT
.,TRBV18,TRBJ2-7,TRBD2,CASSHGVGAGDSYEQYF,TGTGCCAGCTCACACGGGGTTGGAGCGGGAGACTCCTACGAGCAGTACTTC
.,TRBV5-4,TRBJ2-7,TRBD2,CASSPGLETGEQYF,TGTGCCAGCAGCCCAGGACTAGAAACCGGCGAGCAGTACTTC
.,TRBV5-1,TRBJ2-7,.,CASYLDLGDYEQYF,TGCGCCAGCTACCTAGATTTAGGGGACTACGAGCAGTACTTC
once,TRBV27,TRBJ1-1,.,CASSLSPRGEAFF,TGTGCCAGCAGTTTAAGCCCCAGGGGTGAAGCTTTCTTT
.,TRBV28,TRBJ2-5,.,CASSGEETQYF,TGTGCCAGCAGTGGAGAGGAGACCCAGTACTTC
.,TRBV20-1,TRBJ2-7,TRBD2,CSAGRVLEQYF,TGCAGTGCTGGGAGGGTTTTGGAGCAGTACTTC
.,TRBV14,TRBJ2-7,.,CASSQVTEQYF,TGTGCCAGCAGCCAAGTGACCGAGCAGTACTTC
.,TRBV6-6,TRBJ1-3,.,CASSYVGGNGNTIYF,TGTGCCAGCAGTTACGTGGGGGGGAATGGAAACACCATATATTTT
.,TRBV5-5,TRBJ1-1,.,CASSLPQLNTEAFF,TGTGCCAGCAGCTTGCCCCAGCTAAACACTGAAGCTTTCTTT